The T cell receptor (beta chain) under discussion was sequenced for a study of response to subunit inactivated influenza vaccine. Regarding the study as a whole: Each seasonal flu vaccination may recruit only limited new T cells, authors suggested.

CDR3 size: 12 residues. Per germline, CDR1 SGHRS and CDR2 YFSETQ. Trimming left V 4 bases short and J 5 bases short, with 10 bases between. TCRdb re-derived calls from the RT-PCR reads in MiXCR, one entry per CDR3 protein. The table lists fewer than 750,000 distinct CDR3 sequences, 12% to 15% of them singletons. With regard to this clonotype: Its antigen is unknown.

The sequences come from PBMCs from blood, collected approximately 12 days after vaccination. This clonotype was obtained from a man in his forties or fifties who received an inactivated influenza vaccine. The chain couples TRBV5-1 to TRBJ2-7, with a tentative D call TRBD1 (5 bases). CDR3 nucleotide sequence: TGCGCCAGCAGCCCGGACATCGACGAGCAGTACTTC. Protein: CASSPDIDEQYF.